This T cell receptor beta chain derives from a study of shared clonotypes between healthy human individuals. Whole-study results and caveats: Owing to a small donor count, the genetic and exposure-history diversity represented was limited. Across four donors, naive CD4 shared 5% to 6%, naive CD8 more than 3%, memory CD4 about 2.4%, memory CD8 0.4%. Rarefaction analysis demonstrated incomplete sorted-subset sequencing notwithstanding large depth.

Germline V lookup: CDR1 SQVTM, CDR2 ANQGSEA. The junction had 7 bases not matched to a gene; V was cut back by 7 bases and J by 5 bases. The CDR3 sequence is 14 residues long. Positively selected for CCR7, the CD45RO-negative cells used as naive CD8 cells excluded terminally differentiated effector memory CD45RA+ cells. Healthy adults negative for HIV, lacking recent acute infections or vaccinations, served as donors. Turning to this clone: The antigen remains undetermined.

TCRdb's copy holds only in-frame clones and misses some; the assay was immunoSEQ multiplex PCR. The sample has around 2,000,000 clones; about 94% are singletons. This TCR was sampled from a young man in good health. The source material was naive CD8+ T cells sorted from blood. The rearrangement uses TRBV29-1 and TRBJ1-4; TRBD1 aligns across 10 bases. The CDR3 is CSAEGGQGNEKLFF. CDR3 DNA: TGCAGCGCTGAGGGGGGACAGGGGAATGAAAAACTGTTTTTT.